A selection of T cell receptor beta chains follows, all from one sample in a study of response to subunit inactivated influenza vaccine. TCRdb reprocessed the RT-PCR reads with MiXCR, giving one entry per CDR3 protein. Among 430,000 or so distinct CDR3 sequences, approximately 10% were seen once, and the ten largest hold about 12%. This material consisted of PBMCs from blood, taken 40 to 50 days after vaccination. The receptors shown here come from a man between 45 and 60 years old who received an inactivated influenza vaccine. Both conserved end residues are part of each CDR3. A D gene is named only where the DNA matches it firmly. Only some rows state a clone size, as once, few, many or a class for expanded clones.

j_call v_call clone_size d_call cdr3_length cdr3_aa cdr3_nt
TRBJ2-5 TRBV6-2/TRBV6-3 many . 17 CASSRTPASAVEETQYF TGTGCCAGCAGTCGAACGCCCGCTAGCGCCGTAGAAGAGACCCAGTACTTC
TRBJ2-2 TRBV28 few . 14 CASSLFTTPGELFF TGTGCCAGCAGTTTATTCACTACACCCGGGGAGCTGTTTTTT
TRBJ1-2 TRBV6-1 . . 14 CASSDRVPFYGYTF TGTGCCAGCAGTGACAGGGTCCCCTTCTATGGCTACACCTTC
TRBJ2-5 TRBV20-1 many . 14 CSAPEPITKETQYF TGCAGTGCCCCAGAGCCTATAACCAAAGAGACCCAGTACTTC
TRBJ2-1 TRBV20-1 . . 16 CSSRDFYEGSENEQFF TGCAGTTCTAGAGACTTCTATGAGGGTTCAGAGAATGAGCAGTTCTTC
TRBJ2-2 TRBV7-8 . . 15 CASSLRDKNTGELFF TGTGCCAGCAGCTTAAGGGACAAGAACACCGGGGAGCTGTTTTTT
TRBJ1-6 TRBV30 many . 12 CAWSLLGSPLHF TGTGCCTGGAGTTTGTTGGGCTCACCCCTCCACTTT
TRBJ2-7 TRBV4-3 few TRBD2 15 CASSPGTSAVYEQYF TGCGCCAGCAGCCCCGGGACTAGCGCTGTCTACGAGCAGTACTTC
TRBJ1-6 TRBV5-5 many TRBD1 13 CASSRDRDPPLHF TGTGCCAGCAGCCGGGACAGGGACCCACCCCTCCACTTT
TRBJ2-1 TRBV5-1 . TRBD2 19 CASSLGLGGSGRRSNEQFF TGCGCCAGCAGCTTGGGTTTAGGGGGGAGCGGGAGACGGTCCAATGAGCAGTTCTTC
TRBJ2-1 TRBV10-3 many . 13 CAIVDVPYNEQFF TGTGCCATCGTAGACGTGCCCTACAATGAGCAGTTCTTC
TRBJ2-7 TRBV12-3/TRBV12-4 many TRBD1 14 CASSYAGTGDEQYF TGTGCCAGCAGCTATGCCGGGACAGGGGACGAGCAGTACTTC
TRBJ2-1 TRBV7-2 many TRBD2 15 CASSLAASGINEQFF TGTGCCAGCAGCTTAGCGGCTAGCGGGATAAATGAGCAGTTCTTC
TRBJ2-1 TRBV2 . . 12 CASSDVVGEQFF TGTGCCAGCAGTGACGTGGTCGGTGAGCAGTTCTTC
TRBJ1-6 TRBV12-3/TRBV12-4 few . 13 CASSWGLASPLHF TGTGCCAGCAGTTGGGGGCTGGCTTCTCCCCTCCACTTT
TRBJ2-2 TRBV29-1 . TRBD1 15 CSVVGTGRNTGELFF TGCAGCGTTGTCGGGACAGGGCGGAACACCGGGGAGCTGTTTTTT
TRBJ2-5 TRBV5-1 few . 16 CASSSATGARQETQYF TGCGCCAGCAGCTCGGCGACGGGGGCCCGCCAAGAGACCCAGTACTTC
TRBJ1-1 TRBV27 . TRBD1 15 CASSQSRDREIEAFF TGTGCCAGCAGCCAATCAAGGGACAGGGAAATTGAAGCTTTCTTT
TRBJ2-7 TRBV10-2 few . 16 CASYHSTSPSSYEQYF TGCGCCAGCTACCATTCTACTAGCCCGAGCTCCTACGAGCAGTACTTC
TRBJ1-1 TRBV29-1 few . 12 CSATDTGTEAFF TGCAGCGCTACGGACACGGGCACTGAAGCTTTCTTT
TRBJ2-1 TRBV7-9 . TRBD2 17 CASSRGSSGSSNHEQFF TGTGCCAGCAGCCGCGGGTCTAGCGGGTCCTCTAACCATGAGCAGTTCTTC
TRBJ2-2 TRBV7-9 . TRBD2 14 CASLAGVSTGELFF TGTGCCAGCCTAGCGGGAGTTAGCACCGGGGAGCTGTTTTTT
TRBJ2-7 TRBV7-9 . . 14 CASSLDRASVEQYF TGTGCCAGCAGCTTAGACAGGGCCTCGGTCGAGCAGTACTTC
TRBJ2-3 TRBV28 . TRBD1 16 CASSLPGQGGPDTQYF TGTGCCAGCAGTTTACCAGGACAGGGAGGCCCAGATACGCAGTATTTT
TRBJ2-5 TRBV27 . TRBD1 14 CASSLGQGWKTQYF TGTGCCAGCAGTCTCGGACAGGGTTGGAAGACCCAGTACTTC
TRBJ2-5 TRBV6-1 many . 13 CASRTFGAETQYF TGTGCCAGCAGAACCTTTGGGGCAGAGACCCAGTACTTC
TRBJ1-1 TRBV11-2 few . 15 CASSPLGRRPSEAFF TGTGCCAGCAGCCCCTTAGGACGCCGGCCTTCTGAAGCTTTCTTT
TRBJ2-2 TRBV4-2 . . 15 CASSQSRGGAGELFF TGTGCCAGCAGCCAAAGTAGGGGTGGGGCCGGGGAGCTGTTTTTT
TRBJ2-5 TRBV18 few . 15 CASSPVPGLWADQYF TGTGCCAGCTCACCGGTTCCGGGACTCTGGGCGGACCAGTACTTC
TRBJ2-3 TRBV12-3/TRBV12-4 . TRBD2 16 CASRSGLAGNTDTQYF TGTGCCAGCAGGTCGGGACTAGCGGGGAACACAGATACGCAGTATTTT
TRBJ1-4 TRBV5-1 many . 15 CASSLFGETNEKLFF TGCGCCAGCAGCTTGTTCGGTGAGACTAATGAAAAACTGTTTTTT
TRBJ2-5 TRBV7-2 few . 14 CASSLRRDYETQYF TGTGCCAGCAGCTTGCGGAGGGATTACGAGACCCAGTACTTC
TRBJ2-2 TRBV10-3 . . 12 CAISDYTGELFF TGTGCCATCAGTGACTACACCGGGGAGCTGTTTTTT
TRBJ2-1 TRBV7-9 many . 15 CASSLMGGMANEQFF TGTGCCAGCAGCTTAATGGGTGGGATGGCCAATGAGCAGTTCTTC
TRBJ2-7 TRBV6-2/TRBV6-3 . . 14 CASSYDGDLLEQYF TGTGCCAGCAGTTACGACGGGGACCTGCTCGAGCAGTACTTC
TRBJ1-1 TRBV5-1 many . 15 CASSLLGTGNTEAFF TGCGCCAGCAGCCTCCTGGGGACGGGGAACACTGAAGCTTTCTTT
TRBJ1-6 TRBV28 few . 15 CASSPAGETNSPLHF TGTGCCAGCAGTCCCGCGGGGGAAACCAATTCACCCCTCCACTTT
TRBJ2-5 TRBV6-1 . . 14 CASSDGFFQETQYF TGTGCCAGCAGTGACGGGTTCTTCCAAGAGACCCAGTACTTC
TRBJ2-1 TRBV18 once . 15 CASSPWPRQSDEQFF TGTGCCAGCTCACCGTGGCCTAGGCAGAGCGATGAGCAGTTCTTC
TRBJ2-6 TRBV5-5 . TRBD1 14 CASSYDRGDNVLTF TGTGCCAGCAGCTATGACAGGGGGGATAACGTCCTGACTTTC